This passage covers 4 T cell receptor beta chains from one sample sequenced in a study of cytomegalovirus exposure and HLA in healthy donors. PCR amplification relied on 60 Vbeta primers (plus 13 Jbeta primers). Generated by immunoSEQ multiplex PCR, the TCRdb table keeps only in-frame clones and is missing some. The repertoire holds fewer than 110,000 clones, with about 74% as singletons. Sequencing input: PBMCs. These receptors all come from a woman in her 40s in good health and CMV-seropositive.

As to this clone: The identical CDR3 is also encoded by other nucleotide sequences in the sample. This sequence joins TRBV5-1 and TRBJ1-6, with TRBD1 matching over 8 bases. Germline CDR1 reads SGHRS; CDR2 reads YFSETQ. V trimming: 4 bases; J trimming: 12 bases; junction bases outside the gene matches: 9. CDR3 length equals 14 residues. The CDR3 here is CASSVTGEGVPLHF. The CDR3 DNA is TGCGCCAGCAGCGTGACAGGGGAGGGAGTACCCCTCCACTTT.

The chain has TRBV6-5 and TRBJ1-1; 8 bases fit TRBD1. V was pared by 6 bases and J by 4 bases, with 7 bases of the junction left unmatched. Germline V CDR1 and CDR2: MNHEY, SVGAGI. This CDR3 spans 14 amino acids. The CDR3 sequence: CASSSRGPSTEAFF. The CDR3 DNA follows: TGTGCCAGCAGCTCCAGGGGGCCTAGCACTGAAGCTTTCTTT.

DNA for the CDR3: TGTGCCAGCAGCTTAGGGGGGCGCCGGGGTGAGGCCCAGTACTTC. The encoded protein is CASSLGGRRGEAQYF. The chain uses TRBV7-2 and TRBJ2-5; D might be TRBD1 (6 bases). Germline V gene sequence: CDR1 SGHTA, CDR2 FQGNSA. The V gene lost 1 base and the J gene lost 9 bases, with 18 bases spanning the gap. The CDR3 spans 15 residues.

CDR3 nucleotides: TGTGCCAGCAGGCGGACTCGGACGGAAACCGAGTACTTC. It encodes CASRRTRTETEYF. The rearrangement uses TRBV2 and TRBJ2-7, with TRBD2 as a possible D gene (5 bases). V was clipped by 6 bases and J by 11 bases, with 20 bases between them. The CDR3 extends over 13 amino acids. Germline V CDR1 and CDR2: SNHLY, FYNNEI.